The 16 T cell receptor beta chains in this list originate from one sample, sequenced in a study of T cells in Graves' hyperthyroidism and ophthalmopathy. The CDR3 regions of TCR beta were amplified from RNA transcripts. The primer set for the first-round RT-PCR of the TCR CDR3 was HTBI. TCRdb re-called the multiplex PCR reads with MiXCR, one entry per CDR3 protein. The table has hundreds of thousands of distinct CDR3 sequences, approximately 23% seen once. Input material: blood. Receptor source: a woman aged 70-85 years with Graves' ophthalmopathy.

CDR3 amino acids: CASSPAQSFF. The CDR3 coding sequence is TGTGCCAGCAGTCCCGCCCAGTCTTTCTTT. V and J are TRBV12-3 or TRBV12-4 and TRBJ1-1, with D uncertain. The V and J ends lost 5 bases and 12 bases respectively, with 10 bases between them. This CDR3 region has 10 residues.

The rearrangement joins TRBV7-9 to TRBJ1-4; tentative D call: TRBD1 (6 bases). The CDR3 covers 15 residues. Germline V gene lookup returns CDR1 SEHNR and CDR2 FQNEAQ (reference sequence). The V end was cut by 0 bases, the J end by 1 base, with 6 bases between. The CDR3 reads CASSLATGTNEKLFF. As DNA, the CDR3 is TGTGCCAGCAGCTTAGCGACAGGAACTAATGAAAAACTGTTTTTT.

CDR3 nucleotides: TGTGCCAGCAGTTCGGACAGGGCTGAGCAGTTCTTC. Encoded protein: CASSSDRAEQFF. This sequence joins TRBV5-5 and TRBJ2-1; 8 bases are a match to TRBD1. The CDR3 is 12 amino acids. Germline V gives CDR1 SGHKS, CDR2 YYEKEE (reference sequence). The trim removed 5 bases at V and 9 bases at J, leaving 4 bases unmatched.

The chain is built from TRBV27 and TRBJ1-6, with a tentative D call TRBD1 (6 bases). Deletions cut 4 bases from V and 10 bases from J, with 17 bases between. The germline CDR1 and CDR2 sequences are MNHEY and SMNVEV (reference sequence). The CDR3 runs 15 residues. The CDR3 DNA reads TGTGCCAGCAGTTCGAGACAGGCGTTGGGGTCACCCCTCCACTTT. Amino acid sequence: CASSSRQALGSPLHF.

Ten or more counts support this clonotype. One junction end does not reproduce the germline sequence, and a read error may be involved. The chain uses TRBV5-1 and TRBJ2-1; 13 nucleotides align to TRBD2. The CDR3 extends over 15 amino acids. Germline values: CDR1 SGHRS, CDR2 YFSETQ. The CDR3 loop is CASSPGLAGVNEQFF. DNA for the CDR3: TGTGCCAGCAGTCCCGGACTAGCGGGAGTCAATGAGCAGTTCTTC.

The chain uses TRBV5-4 and TRBJ2-1, with D uncertain. The CDR3 is 11 amino acids. The V gene lost 7 bases and the J gene lost 6 bases, with 8 bases spanning the gap. The V gene's germline CDR1 is SGHNT and CDR2 YYREEE (reference sequence). CDR3 in amino acids: CASGSGNEQFF. The CDR3 nucleotides read TGTGCCAGCGGGTCCGGCAATGAGCAGTTCTTC.

This clonotype was seen ten or more times. The chain combines TRBV20-1 with TRBJ1-1; tentatively, D is TRBD1 (5 bases). V dropped 1 base and J dropped 1 base, with 10 bases sitting between them. Germline V lookup: CDR1 DFQATT, CDR2 SNEGSKA (reference sequence). This CDR3 contains 14 residues. CDR3 coding DNA: TGCAGTGCTAGAGGTGGGGGTGAGAACACTGAAGCTTTCTTT. Protein: CSARGGGENTEAFF.

This clonotype was observed a few times. The CDR3 DNA follows: TGTGCCTGGAGTGTACGAGCAGGGACAAATGAAGCTTTCTTT. Translated: CAWSVRAGTNEAFF. The rearrangement joins TRBV30 to TRBJ1-1; D perhaps matches TRBD1 (6 bases). The germline CDR1 and CDR2 sequences are GTSNPN and SVGIG (reference sequence). V dropped 0 bases and J dropped 7 bases, with 15 bases sitting between them. The CDR3 spans 14 residues.

The chain links TRBV20-1 to TRBJ1-1; D ambiguous. The V gene's germline CDR1 is DFQATT and CDR2 SNEGSKA (reference sequence). The V gene lost 4 bases and the J gene lost 7 bases, with 10 bases spanning the gap. The CDR3 spans 11 residues. The CDR3 reads CSAKVAVEAFF. CDR3 coding DNA: TGCAGTGCTAAGGTGGCAGTTGAAGCTTTCTTT.

On this clonotype: A read error may produce the germline difference seen at one junction end. The chain recombines TRBV5-5 with TRBJ2-3; D ambiguous. The CDR3 loop spans 13 amino acids. Germline V lookup: CDR1 SGHKS, CDR2 YYEKEE (reference sequence). The CDR3 spells CASSHEVPDTQYF. Written as DNA, the CDR3 is TGCGCCAGCAGCCACGAGGTGCCAGATACGCAGTATTTT.

Comment on this clonotype: One end of the junction is discordant with germline, which a read error may explain. The chain carries TRBV6-2 or TRBV6-3 and TRBJ1-4, with 8 bases identical to TRBD1. CDR3 size: 15 residues. Germline V gene sequence: CDR1 MNHEY, CDR2 SVGEGT. CDR3 amino acids: CASSAGGVTNEELFF. The CDR3 DNA reads as TGTGCCAGCAGTGCAGGGGGCGTCACTAATGAAGAACTGTTTTTT.

In this sample, this clonotype turned up many times. The chain carries TRBV28 and TRBJ1-2; tentatively, D is TRBD1 (5 bases). The CDR3 is 14 amino acids. The germline V gene encodes CDR1 MDHEN and CDR2 SYDVKM. Deletions cut 3 bases from V and 3 bases from J, with 11 bases between. In DNA form, the CDR3 reads TGTGCCAGCAGTTTCCTGGGGGGAGACTATGGCTACACCTTC. Protein product: CASSFLGGDYGYTF.

The chain is built from TRBV11-2 and TRBJ2-7, with a weak D call TRBD2 (5 bases). This CDR3 has 17 amino acids. Deletions cut 1 base from V and 5 bases from J, with 21 bases between. The germline CDR1 and CDR2 sequences are SGHAT and FQNNGV. CDR3 in DNA: TGTGCCAGCAGCTTAGGGCTCCCGGGAACGGCCATCCACGAGCAGTACTTC. Protein: CASSLGLPGTAIHEQYF. Combining the CDR3 with reference TRBV11-2 and TRBJ2-7 gives the whole variable domain EAGVAQSPRYKIIEKRQSVAFWCNPISGHATLYWYQQILGQGPKLLIQFQNNGVVDDSQLPKDRFSAERLKGVDSTLKIQPAKLEDSAVYLCASSLGLPGTAIHEQYFGPGTRLTVT.

The CDR3 reads CASSGRTGYEAFF. The CDR3 DNA sequence: TGTGCCAGCAGCGGCCGGACAGGGTATGAAGCTTTCTTT. The chain joins TRBV7-9 to TRBJ1-1, with 8 bases fitting TRBD1. This CDR3 has 13 residues. Germline-derived CDR1 and CDR2 are SEHNR and FQNEAQ (reference sequence). J was trimmed by 7 bases and V by 5 bases; bases with no gene match: 6.

A few counts support this clonotype. V gene TRBV6-5 combines with J gene TRBJ1-2, with a tentative D call TRBD1 (5 bases). The CDR3 covers 13 residues. The V end lost 2 bases, the J end lost 6 bases, and 10 bases lay between the germline ends. From germline, CDR1 is MNHEY and CDR2 SVGAGI. The DNA of the CDR3 is TGTGCCAGCAGTTACACAGGTGGTGATGGCTACACCTTC. This translates into CASSYTGGDGYTF.

The chain carries TRBV18 and TRBJ1-1, with D possibly matching TRBD1 (5 bases). The germline V gene encodes CDR1 KGHSH and CDR2 LQKENI. This CDR3 is 14 amino acids long. V lost 5 bases, J lost 0 bases, and 10 bases lay in between. DNA of the CDR3: TGTGCCAGCTCATCACAGGAATTGAACACTGAAGCTTTCTTT. This sequence encodes CASSSQELNTEAFF.